The rows below give T cell receptor beta chains drawn from one sample of a study of cytomegalovirus exposure and HLA in healthy donors. Repertoires were generated with immunoSEQ multiplex PCR, while TCRdb's copy carries only in-frame clones and drops some. The table records approximately 73,000 clones, roughly 95% of them present only once. Sequenced: PBMCs. These receptors were taken from a man younger than 30 in good health and CMV-seronegative. Both conserved end residues are trimmed from each CDR3. Each record gives: V gene, clone size, J gene, CDR3 protein. Where a row states a size, it is once, few, many or the class of an expanded clone; other rows omit it.

TRBV6-1	once	TRBJ2-5	ASSHGGTQY
TRBV5-1	-	TRBJ2-7	ASSFGRQGTYEQY
TRBV2	-	TRBJ2-3	ASSEEQLAGRTDTQY
TRBV6-5	-	TRBJ2-7	ASRRYEQY
TRBV7-2	-	TRBJ1-3	ASSLVRGLLSGNTIY
TRBV30	-	TRBJ2-1	AWSVGGYEQF
TRBV2	once	TRBJ2-2	ASSPGYLGTGELF
TRBV5-4	-	TRBJ1-1	ASSSPRRGEAF
TRBV5-8	-	TRBJ1-1	ASSFDNTEAF
TRBV2	-	TRBJ2-5	ASNRGYQETQY
TRBV5-1	-	TRBJ2-7	ASRRGQGDGEQY
TRBV18	-	TRBJ2-7	ASSPSQGPDEQY
TRBV5-1	-	TRBJ1-1	ASSLYTATNTEAF
TRBV2	medium-sized	TRBJ2-5	ASSAGQGTIETQY
TRBV4-1	-	TRBJ2-1	ASSQGPRLAGYNEQF
TRBV30	-	TRBJ2-1	AWSASSSYNEQF
TRBV7-3	-	TRBJ2-5	ASSSRATGKETQY